A selection of T cell receptor beta chains follows, all from one sample in a study of shared clonotypes between healthy human individuals. Sequencing was performed with immunoSEQ multiplex PCR; in TCRdb, only in-frame clones are kept and a portion is missing. The sample holds hundreds of thousands of clones; roughly 97% are singletons and the top ten take around 0.06%. The specimen sequenced was naive CD4+ T cells sorted from blood. The source of these receptors is a woman aged 25 to 39 in good health. Each CDR3 is given with its conserved first and last residue. A D gene is named only where the DNA matches it firmly. The size of a clone is reported for some rows only, either as once, few or many, or as a class for expanded clones.

TRBV7-9	TRBJ2-5	NA	TRBD2	16	TGTGCCAGCAGCTCCGGACTAGCGGGGATACAAGAGACCCAGTACTTC	CASSSGLAGIQETQYF
TRBV10-1	TRBJ2-3	NA	NA	13	TGCGCCAGCCGTCGTGGTCGCACAGATACGCAGTATTTT	CASRRGRTDTQYF
TRBV7-9	TRBJ2-7	NA	TRBD2	13	TGTGCCAGCAGCTTAGGAGGGACTAGCTGGCAGTACTTC	CASSLGGTSWQYF
TRBV7-6	TRBJ2-7	NA	NA	14	TGTGCCAGCAGCTTTCGGGCGCGGGTCCACGAGCAGTACTTC	CASSFRARVHEQYF
TRBV29-1	TRBJ2-7	NA	NA	15	TGCAGCGTTGGACTTGACGGGACACCGCTGAACGAGCAGTACTTC	CSVGLDGTPLNEQYF
TRBV28	TRBJ1-4	once	TRBD1	16	TGTGCCAGCAGCTACCCCCGGGACAGGGGTCCAGAAAAACTGTTTTTT	CASSYPRDRGPEKLFF
TRBV30	TRBJ1-5	NA	NA	16	TGTGCCTGGAGTGTAGGTATAGGAGGAGGAAATCAGCCCCAGCATTTT	CAWSVGIGGGNQPQHF
TRBV7-9	TRBJ1-1	NA	TRBD1	15	TGTGCCAGCAGCTCGCCGGGACAGGGAGGCACTGAAGCTTTCTTT	CASSSPGQGGTEAFF
TRBV6-6	TRBJ1-1	NA	NA	13	TGTGCCAGCGAAGGTGGGGCACATACTGAAGCTTTCTTT	CASEGGAHTEAFF
TRBV28	TRBJ1-1	NA	NA	14	TGTGCCAGCAGTTTATATGCCCCCAAAAAGGAAGCTTTCTTT	CASSLYAPKKEAFF
TRBV5-1	TRBJ1-1	NA	NA	15	TGCGCCAGCAGCCCGCTACAGGGAGAGAACACTGAAGCTTTCTTT	CASSPLQGENTEAFF
TRBV29-1	TRBJ2-3	NA	TRBD1	16	TGCAGCGTTGTGCGTATCTGGGACAGGGGCGTCGATACGCAGTATTTT	CSVVRIWDRGVDTQYF
TRBV30	TRBJ1-1	NA	NA	12	TGTGCCTGGACGGGGGTGAACACTGAAGCTTTCTTT	CAWTGVNTEAFF
TRBV27	TRBJ2-4	NA	TRBD2	15	TGTGCCAGCAGCTACGCAAGCGGGGGGGCAAACATTCAGTACTTC	CASSYASGGANIQYF
TRBV19	TRBJ2-1	NA	NA	13	TGTGCCAGTAGGCAGGGGATAGACAATGAGCAGTTCTTC	CASRQGIDNEQFF
TRBV6-1	TRBJ2-7	NA	TRBD2	16	TGTGCCAGCAGTGAAGCGGGGAGCGGGGAAGAATACGAGCAGTACTTC	CASSEAGSGEEYEQYF
TRBV28	TRBJ2-3	once	NA	12	TGTGCCAGCACCCATATCCCAGATACGCAGTATTTT	CASTHIPDTQYF
TRBV19	TRBJ2-5	NA	TRBD1	14	TGTGCCAGTAGTCCCGGACAGGGGAGTGAGACCCAGTACTTC	CASSPGQGSETQYF
TRBV28	TRBJ2-2	NA	TRBD1	14	TGTGCCAGCCGTACGGGACAGGGTATCGTGGAGCTGTTTTTT	CASRTGQGIVELFF
TRBV30	TRBJ1-4	once	NA	15	TGTGCCTGGAGTGTATACGCCGGACTGGATGAAAAACTGTTTTTT	CAWSVYAGLDEKLFF
TRBV18	TRBJ2-2	once	NA	11	TGTGCCAGCTCACCGACCGGGGAGCTGTTTTTT	CASSPTGELFF
TRBV28	TRBJ2-3	NA	TRBD2	19	TGTGCCAGCAGTTTATGGAAAGGACTAGCGGGAGTATGGGCAGATACGCAGTATTTT	CASSLWKGLAGVWADTQYF
TRBV5-1	TRBJ2-5	NA	TRBD2	16	TGCGCCAGCAGCTTAGGAGCGGGAGGGCCGAAAGAGACCCAGTACTTC	CASSLGAGGPKETQYF
TRBV28	TRBJ2-1	NA	TRBD2	19	TGTGCCAGCAGTCCTTCGAGGGCTAGCGGGAGGGCCCTCTACAATGAGCAGTTCTTC	CASSPSRASGRALYNEQFF
TRBV19	TRBJ2-6	NA	TRBD1	18	TGTGCCAGTAGTTTGGGACAGGGGAGGGCCTCTGGGGCCAACGTCCTGACTTTC	CASSLGQGRASGANVLTF
TRBV11-3	TRBJ2-3	NA	NA	16	TGTGCCAGCAGCCCAGGCAGGGACTCGAGGACAGATACGCAGTATTTT	CASSPGRDSRTDTQYF
TRBV28	TRBJ2-7	NA	NA	14	TGTGCCAGCAGTTTTAGTCCAGGGGAGGGCGAGCAGTACTTC	CASSFSPGEGEQYF
TRBV10-3	TRBJ2-7	NA	TRBD2	20	TGTGCCATCAGTGAGTATACGGTGGCTAGCGGGAGCGCAATCTCCTACGAGCAGTACTTC	CAISEYTVASGSAISYEQYF
TRBV7-9	TRBJ2-7	NA	NA	14	TGTGCCAGCAGCTCGCGATGGGCTGCCTCCGAGCAGTACTTC	CASSSRWAASEQYF
TRBV5-4	TRBJ1-3	NA	TRBD1	16	TGTGCCAGCAGCTTGCCCCCCGGGCAGGGGGAAGTCACCATATATTTT	CASSLPPGQGEVTIYF
TRBV5-1	TRBJ1-1	NA	TRBD1	14	TGCGCCAGCAGCAAGACAGGGGGGTGGAATGAAGCTTTCTTT	CASSKTGGWNEAFF
TRBV2	TRBJ2-5	NA	TRBD2	13	TGTGCCATTAGTGATAGCGGGAGTGAGACCCAGTACTTC	CAISDSGSETQYF
TRBV28	TRBJ1-3	NA	NA	14	TGTGCCAGCAGCTCACACGACTCTGGAAACACCATATATTTT	CASSSHDSGNTIYF
TRBV5-1	TRBJ1-1	NA	NA	13	TGCGCCAGCAGGGGGGCAGGGGTCACTGAAGCTTTCTTT	CASRGAGVTEAFF
TRBV7-2	TRBJ2-1	NA	TRBD2	16	TGTGCCAGCAGCTCCTCGACTAGCACCCTTGGGAATGAGCAGTTCTTC	CASSSSTSTLGNEQFF
TRBV18	TRBJ2-2	NA	NA	17	TGTGCCAGCTCACGTCAGGAGGAACCTTCGAACACCGGGGAGCTGTTTTTT	CASSRQEEPSNTGELFF
TRBV10-1	TRBJ1-2	NA	NA	10	TGCGCCAGCAACTTCGGGGGCTACACCTTC	CASNFGGYTF
TRBV23-1	TRBJ2-3	NA	NA	12	TGCGCCAGTCAAAGGGGGGCAAATACGCAGTATTTT	CASQRGANTQYF
TRBV12-5	TRBJ2-3	NA	NA	13	TGTGCTAGTGGACGGACGCTCACAGATACGCAGTATTTT	CASGRTLTDTQYF
TRBV2	TRBJ2-3	NA	NA	12	TGTGCCAGCAGTCATAGCACAGATACGCAGTATTTT	CASSHSTDTQYF
TRBV4-2	TRBJ2-1	NA	NA	16	TGTGCCAGCAGACGGACAGTTGGTTCCTCTAGGAATGAGCAGTTCTTC	CASRRTVGSSRNEQFF